The present T cell receptor beta chain was sequenced within a study of blood T cell repertoires in COVID-19. Study background: The origin of the acute and convalescent COVID-19 samples was the United States, Italy and Spain. In each case, the material was cDNA or gDNA derived from T cells, B-cell-depleted T cells, or PBMCs.

The CDR3 loop spans 13 amino acids. Germline CDR1 is LNHDA and CDR2 is SQIVND (reference sequence). Trimming removed 9 bases from V and 0 bases from J; junction bases left unmatched: 2. As originally analysed: Reference gene primer amplification gave nucleated cell count estimates. The method was immunoSEQ multiplex PCR; TCRdb's version includes in-frame clones alone and lacks a portion of them. Clone size and the V and J calls come from that table; the DNA yielded D and trimming. Altogether a few hundred thousand clones are present, 89% being singletons, with the ten largest covering 3%. Seattle researchers signed up patients amid active infection and tracked them longitudinally.

The chain is built from TRBV19 and TRBJ2-1; 7 bases line up with TRBD2. Sequencing was carried out using peripheral blood. The TCR originated in a woman in her thirties with COVID-19, enrolled during active disease. CDR3 sequence reads: CASWGGSYNEQFF. CDR3 nucleotides: TGTGCCAGCTGGGGGGGCTCCTACAATGAGCAGTTCTTC.